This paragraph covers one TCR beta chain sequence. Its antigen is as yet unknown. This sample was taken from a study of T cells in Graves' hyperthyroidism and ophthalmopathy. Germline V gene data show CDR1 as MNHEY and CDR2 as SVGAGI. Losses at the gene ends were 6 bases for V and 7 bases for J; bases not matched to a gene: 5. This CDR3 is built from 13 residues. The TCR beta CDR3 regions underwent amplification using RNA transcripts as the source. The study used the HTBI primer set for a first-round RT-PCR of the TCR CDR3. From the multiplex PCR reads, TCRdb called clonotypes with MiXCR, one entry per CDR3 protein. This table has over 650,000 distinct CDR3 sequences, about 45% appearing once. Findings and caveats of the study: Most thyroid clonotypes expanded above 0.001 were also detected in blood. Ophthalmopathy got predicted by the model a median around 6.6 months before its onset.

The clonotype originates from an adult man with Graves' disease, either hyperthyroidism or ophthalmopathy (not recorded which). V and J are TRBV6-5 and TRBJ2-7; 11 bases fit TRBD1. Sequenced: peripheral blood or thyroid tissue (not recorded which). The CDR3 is CASRGQGGFEQYF. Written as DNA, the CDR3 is TGTGCCAGCAGGGGACAGGGGGGGTTTGAGCAGTACTTC.